There are many counts of the clone carrying this TCR beta chain. Trimming left V 0 bases short and J 4 bases short, with 12 bases between. This CDR3 is 15 amino acids long. Germline V gene lookup returns CDR1 SNHLY and CDR2 FYNNEI. Amplified TCR beta CDR3 regions derived from RNA transcripts. The TCR CDR3 first-round RT-PCR relied on the HTBI primer set. One entry per CDR3 protein results from TCRdb running MiXCR on the multiplex PCR reads. The sample consists of under 400,000 distinct CDR3 sequences, roughly 18% of them appearing once. This record belongs to a study of T cells in Graves' hyperthyroidism and ophthalmopathy.

This receptor was identified in a middle-aged woman with Graves' ophthalmopathy. The rearrangement joins TRBV2 to TRBJ1-1; D call uncertain. The sequencing input was blood. In DNA form, the CDR3 reads TGTGCCAGCAGTGAAGCTTTAGTGGGGAGCACTGAAGCTTTCTTT. Translated: CASSEALVGSTEAFF.